This TCR beta chain comes out of a study of cytomegalovirus exposure and HLA in healthy donors. Study-wide context: An early release of data contained approximately 85 million unique TCRs, which came from HLA-typed donors.

Primers included in the PCR were 60 Vbeta and 13 Jbeta primers. Sequenced by immunoSEQ multiplex PCR; TCRdb stores in-frame clones only, minus some. Altogether fewer than 120,000 clones are present, about three quarters being singletons, with the ten largest covering 2.5% to 3%. The germline V gene encodes CDR1 SGHDN and CDR2 FVKESK. The junction had 2 bases not matched to a gene; V was cut back by 1 base and J by 6 bases. This CDR3 contains 13 residues. Notes on the study in general: Reportedly, TCR beta sequences accurately predicted HLA-A and HLA-B alleles in most subjects.

As to this clone: The antigen is undetermined.

The V call is TRBV14, the J call TRBJ1-2; 7 bases are shared with TRBD1. This sequence originates from an older woman in good health and CMV-seropositive. The specimen sequenced was PBMCs. This CDR3 reads CASSQATGDGYTF. The CDR3 nucleotides are TGTGCCAGCAGCCAAGCTACAGGGGATGGCTACACCTTC.